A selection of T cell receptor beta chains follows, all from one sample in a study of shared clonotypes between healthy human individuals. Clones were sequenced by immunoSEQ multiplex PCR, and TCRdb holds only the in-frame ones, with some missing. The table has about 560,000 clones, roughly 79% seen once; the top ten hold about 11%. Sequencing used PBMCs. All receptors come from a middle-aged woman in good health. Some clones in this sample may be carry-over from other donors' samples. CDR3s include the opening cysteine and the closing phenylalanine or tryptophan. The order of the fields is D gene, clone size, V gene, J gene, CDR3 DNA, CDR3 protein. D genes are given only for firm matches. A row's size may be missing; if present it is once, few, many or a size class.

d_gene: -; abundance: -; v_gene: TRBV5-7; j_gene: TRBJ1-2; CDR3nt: TGTGCCAGCAGCCTTGCGGGGGGAGGAATCTATGGCTACACCTTC; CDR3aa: CASSLAGGGIYGYTF
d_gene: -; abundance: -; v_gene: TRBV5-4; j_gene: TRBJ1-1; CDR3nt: TGTGCCAGCAGCTCCAGTTTGAAATTCACTGAAGCTTTCTTT; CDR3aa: CASSSSLKFTEAFF
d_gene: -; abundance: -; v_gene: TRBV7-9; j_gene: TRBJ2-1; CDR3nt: TGTGCCAGCAGCCCACTGGACGAGCAGTTCTTC; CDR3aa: CASSPLDEQFF
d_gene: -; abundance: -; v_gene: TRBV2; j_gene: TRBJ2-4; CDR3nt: TGTGCCAGCAGTGAAAATCCCTCCTTCCAAGGGGCCAAAAACATTCAGTACTTC; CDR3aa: CASSENPSFQGAKNIQYF
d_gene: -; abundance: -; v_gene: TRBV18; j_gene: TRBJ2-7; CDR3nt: TGTGCCAGCTCACCACCGACGACGGACTCCTACGAGCAGTACTTC; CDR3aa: CASSPPTTDSYEQYF
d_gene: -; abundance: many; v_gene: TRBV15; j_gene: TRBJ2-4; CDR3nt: TGTGCCACCAGCAGAGCAACAGGGGGGGAGGTAAACATTCAGTACTTC; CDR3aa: CATSRATGGEVNIQYF
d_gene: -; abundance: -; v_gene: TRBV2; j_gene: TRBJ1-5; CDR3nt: TGTGCCAGCAGGGACCGTAGCAATCAGCCCCAGCATTTT; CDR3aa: CASRDRSNQPQHF
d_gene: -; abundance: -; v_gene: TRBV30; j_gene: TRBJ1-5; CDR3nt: TGTGCCTGGAGTAGGGGCCTCCCGAAGGAGTCCCAGCATTTT; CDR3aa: CAWSRGLPKESQHF
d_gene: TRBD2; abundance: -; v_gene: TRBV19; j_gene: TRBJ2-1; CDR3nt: TGTGCCAGTAGTATAGCCGGACTAGCGGGACTATATGAGCAGTTCTTC; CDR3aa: CASSIAGLAGLYEQFF
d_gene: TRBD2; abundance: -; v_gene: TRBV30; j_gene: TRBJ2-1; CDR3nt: TGTGCCTGGGGCCCCGGGACTAGGTACAATGAGCAGTTCTTC; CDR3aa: CAWGPGTRYNEQFF
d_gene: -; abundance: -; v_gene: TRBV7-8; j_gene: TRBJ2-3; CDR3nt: TGTGCCAGCAGCTTAGCTTCGGCGGGCCTCACAGATACGCAGTATTTT; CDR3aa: CASSLASAGLTDTQYF
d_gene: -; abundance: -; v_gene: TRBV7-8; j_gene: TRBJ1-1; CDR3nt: TGTGCCAGCAGCCCGACAGTAGGCACTGAAGCTTTCTTT; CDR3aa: CASSPTVGTEAFF
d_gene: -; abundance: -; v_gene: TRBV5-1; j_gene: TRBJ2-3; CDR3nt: TGCGCCAGCAGCTTGGCCGGGACGCCACTCACAGATACGCAGTATTTT; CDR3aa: CASSLAGTPLTDTQYF
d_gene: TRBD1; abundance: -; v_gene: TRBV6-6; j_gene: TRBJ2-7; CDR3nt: TGTGCCAGCAGTTACTCACCACAGGGGGGATACGAGCAGTACTTC; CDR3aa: CASSYSPQGGYEQYF
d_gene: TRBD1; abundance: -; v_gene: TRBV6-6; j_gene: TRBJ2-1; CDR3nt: TGTGCCAGCAGTCCCCGGACAGGCCTCAATGAGCAGTTCTTC; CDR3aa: CASSPRTGLNEQFF
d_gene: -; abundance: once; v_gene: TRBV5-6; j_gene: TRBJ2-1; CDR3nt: TGTGCCAGCAGCTTGGATTGGGGAAGCTCCTACAATGAGCAGTTCTTC; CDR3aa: CASSLDWGSSYNEQFF
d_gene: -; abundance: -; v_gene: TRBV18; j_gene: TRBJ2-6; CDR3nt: TGTGCCAGCTCACCACCGGTTTCTGGGGCCAACGTCCTGACTTTC; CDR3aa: CASSPPVSGANVLTF
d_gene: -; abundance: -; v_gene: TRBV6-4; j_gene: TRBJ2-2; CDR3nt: TGTGCCAGCAGTGACAGGGCGGGGAGCACCGGGGAGCTGTTTTTT; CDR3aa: CASSDRAGSTGELFF
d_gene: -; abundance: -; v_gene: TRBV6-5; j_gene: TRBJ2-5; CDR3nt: TGTGCCAGCAATACACAGGCAACCGGGACCCAGTACTTC; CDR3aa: CASNTQATGTQYF
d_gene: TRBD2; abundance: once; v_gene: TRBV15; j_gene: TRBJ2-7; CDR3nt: TGTGCCACCAGCAGAGAATTCGCTAGCGGGACCGACGAGCAGTACTTC; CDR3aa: CATSREFASGTDEQYF
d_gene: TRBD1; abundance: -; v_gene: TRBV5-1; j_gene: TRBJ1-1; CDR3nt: TGCGCCAGCAGCTTTAAAACTTACCGGGACAGGGAATGGAAAGCTTTCTTT; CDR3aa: CASSFKTYRDREWKAFF
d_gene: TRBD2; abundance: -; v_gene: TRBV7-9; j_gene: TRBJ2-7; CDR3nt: TGTGCCAGCAGCTTGGCGGGAGACCCCTACGAGCAGTACTTC; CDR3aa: CASSLAGDPYEQYF
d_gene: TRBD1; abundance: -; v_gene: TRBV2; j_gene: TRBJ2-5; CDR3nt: TGTGCCAGCAGACCTCGGACAGGGGGAGAGACCCAGTACTTC; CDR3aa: CASRPRTGGETQYF
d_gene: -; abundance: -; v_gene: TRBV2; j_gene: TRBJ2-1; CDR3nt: TGTGCCAGCAGTGAACGCGGTCCCTCCTACAATGAGCAGTTCTTC; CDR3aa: CASSERGPSYNEQFF
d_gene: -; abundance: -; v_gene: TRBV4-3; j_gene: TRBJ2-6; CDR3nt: TGCGCCAGCAGCCAAACTCCATGGTCGGTCTCTGGGGCCAACGTCCTGACTTTC; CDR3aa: CASSQTPWSVSGANVLTF
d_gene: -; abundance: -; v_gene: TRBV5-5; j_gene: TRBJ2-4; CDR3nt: TGTGCCAGCAGCTTGGGTCATCTAGCCAAAAACATTCAGTACTTC; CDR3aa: CASSLGHLAKNIQYF
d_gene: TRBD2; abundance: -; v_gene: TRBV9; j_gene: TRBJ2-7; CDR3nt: TGTGCCAGCAGCGCCGGACTAGCCTCCTACGAGCAGTACTTC; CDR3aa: CASSAGLASYEQYF